Listed here are 8 T cell receptor beta chains from one sample, sequenced in a study of blood T cell repertoires in COVID-19. Some clones are missing from TCRdb's copy, which holds only in-frame ones; the method was immunoSEQ multiplex PCR. The sample contains 140,000 to 150,000 clones, 80% to 90% of which appear only once. Material: peripheral blood. The source of these receptors is a woman aged 45-65 years with acute or convalescent COVID-19.

The chain joins TRBV7-9 to TRBJ2-4, with D maybe TRBD2 (6 bases). Trimming took 5 bases from V and 8 from J, leaving 19 bases between them. The germline gives CDR1 SEHNR, CDR2 FQNEAQ (reference sequence). The CDR3 length is 15 residues. CDR3 DNA sequence: TGTGCCAGCAGCCCCGTTTGGGGGAGGATGGACATTCAGTACTTC. Translating it yields CASSPVWGRMDIQYF.

The V gene is TRBV6-5, the J gene TRBJ2-7; no clear D. V gave up 2 bases and J gave up 0 bases, with 5 bases separating them. CDR3 size: 13 residues. CDR1 and CDR2 from the germline V gene are MNHEY and SVGAGI. The CDR3 DNA reads TGTGCCAGCAGTTACAGTAGCTCCTACGAGCAGTACTTC. Its translation: CASSYSSSYEQYF.

The chain couples TRBV4-1 to TRBJ1-5; 8 bases align to TRBD1. The CDR3 is 16 residues long. The germline gives CDR1 MGHRA, CDR2 YSYEKL. V shed 6 bases and J 4 bases; nucleotides not matched to a gene: 11. CDR3 amino acids: CASSPYRDRRNQPQHF. CDR3 DNA sequence: TGCGCCAGCAGTCCTTACCGGGACAGGCGGAATCAGCCCCAGCATTTT.

The chain combines TRBV7-2 with TRBJ1-5, with D unresolved. Germline V CDR1 and CDR2: SGHTA, FQGNSA. The CDR3 is made up of 13 amino acids. The V end was cut by 1 base, the J end by 5 bases, with 6 bases between. In DNA, the CDR3 is TGTGCCAGCAGCTTAGAATCCGATCAGCCCCAGCATTTT. Translated: CASSLESDQPQHF.

The CDR3 spells CASSPQVGSGANVLTF. Here the CDR3 DNA reads TGTGCCAGCAGCCCCCAGGTGGGTTCTGGGGCCAACGTCCTGACTTTC. The genes are TRBV3-1 (or the pseudogene TRBV3-2) and TRBJ2-6; D remains ambiguous. Deletions cut 4 bases from V and 1 base from J, with 11 bases between. The CDR3 has 16 amino acids. Germline V gene data show CDR1 as LGHDT and CDR2 as YNNKEL (reference sequence).

This clone appeared a few times. This sequence joins TRBV6-1 and TRBJ1-1; perhaps TRBD1 as D (5 bases). The ends were cut back, 3 bases at V and 0 bases at J, with 8 bases in the middle. Germline V gives CDR1 MNHNS, CDR2 SASEGT. The CDR3 runs 14 residues. Here the CDR3 DNA reads TGTGCCAGCAGTGACCTGACAGTGAACACTGAAGCTTTCTTT. The encoded protein is CASSDLTVNTEAFF.

The V call is TRBV6-5, the J call TRBJ1-5; 7 bases fit TRBD1. The CDR3 extends over 13 amino acids. The V and J ends lost 6 bases and 5 bases, in that order; junction bases with no gene match: 4. CDR1 is MNHEY, CDR2 SVGAGI, per germline. DNA of the CDR3: TGTGCCAGCAGGCGTGGGACAGATCAGCCCCAGCATTTT. Its protein is CASRRGTDQPQHF.

The chain joins TRBV23-1 to TRBJ2-3; D is possibly TRBD2 (7 bases). TRBV23-1 is flagged as an ORF with uncertain function. The V end was cut by 3 bases, the J end by 3 bases, with 16 bases between. The CDR3 runs to 16 residues. The CDR3 DNA is TGCGCCAGCAGTCACCCCCGGGGGGCTGGGACAGATACGCAGTATTTT. Translation: CASSHPRGAGTDTQYF.